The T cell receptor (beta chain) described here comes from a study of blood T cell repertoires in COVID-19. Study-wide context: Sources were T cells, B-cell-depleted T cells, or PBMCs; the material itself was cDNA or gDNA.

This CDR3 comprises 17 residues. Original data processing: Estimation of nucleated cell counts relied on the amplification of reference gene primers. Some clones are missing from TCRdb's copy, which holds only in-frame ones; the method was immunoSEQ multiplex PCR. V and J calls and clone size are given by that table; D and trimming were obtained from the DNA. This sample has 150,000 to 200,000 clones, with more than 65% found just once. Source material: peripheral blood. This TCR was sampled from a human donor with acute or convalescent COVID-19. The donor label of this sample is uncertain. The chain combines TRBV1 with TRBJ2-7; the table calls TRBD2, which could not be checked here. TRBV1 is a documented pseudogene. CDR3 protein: CTSSQDLSLASSYEQYF. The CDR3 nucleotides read TGCACCAGCAGCCAAGATCTTTCACTAGCGAGCTCCTACGAGCAGTACTTC.